This T cell receptor (beta chain) was profiled in a study of early stage breast cancer tumors. Study summary: Samples were sequenced at about 10-fold average coverage.

General study points: Tumors had approximately 2.5-fold higher T cell density than normal breast. Comparing each tissue with blood distinguished tumor from normal in about 85% of the 16 patients.

This clone was seen a few times. Its antigen remains unknown. Blood replicates held 0.5 ug DNA, tumor or normal breast roughly 1.5 ug, two each. The data were produced by immunoSEQ multiplex PCR, yet TCRdb's version contains in-frame clones alone and is incomplete. Of roughly 7,900 clones listed, more than 50% were seen once; the top ten hold roughly 6.4%. CDR1 is KGHSH, CDR2 LQKENI, per germline. With 4 bases clipped from V and 5 bases from J, the junction kept 3 bases outside the gene matches. This CDR3 region has 13 residues. The chain couples TRBV18 to TRBJ1-2; 8 positions match TRBD1. This TCR derives from a person aged 65-85 years with breast cancer. The sequencing sample was made of breast tumor tissue. The CDR3 DNA sequence: TGTGCCAGCTCACTCACAGGGGGATATGGCTACACCTTC. Translated: CASSLTGGYGYTF.